The rows below give T cell receptor beta chains drawn from one sample of a study of T cell responses to AZD1222 COVID-19 vaccine. The repertoire was sequenced with immunoSEQ multiplex PCR; TCRdb's copy has only in-frame clones and lacks some. Among roughly 120,000 clones listed, around 89% were seen once. The sequenced sample was peripheral blood, obtained on day 0 of AZD1222 vaccination. Receptors originate from an adult in good health. CDR3s include the opening cysteine and the closing phenylalanine or tryptophan. The D gene is left open where the match is weak. A clone size is listed for some rows: how often the clone was seen (once, few, many), or a class if it is expanded.

J gene | D gene | V gene | clone size | CDR3 DNA | CDR3 protein
TRBJ2-5 | TRBD1 | TRBV27 | - | TGTGCCAGCAGTTTAGGACAGGCTGCCCAAGAGACCCAGTACTTC | CASSLGQAAQETQYF
TRBJ2-1 | - | TRBV5-1 | - | TGCGCCAGCAGCTTGGGTACAGGGAACAATGAGCAGTTCTTC | CASSLGTGNNEQFF
TRBJ1-4 | - | TRBV13 | - | TGTGCCAGCAGCTTGTCAGGGATGGGTGAAAAACTGTTTTTT | CASSLSGMGEKLFF
TRBJ2-1 | TRBD1 | TRBV6-5 | - | TGTGCCAGCAACGGCAGGACAGGGGGCGCCGAGCAGTTCTTC | CASNGRTGGAEQFF
TRBJ1-1 | TRBD1 | TRBV6-5 | - | TGTGCCAGCGGGCGACAGGGTAGCGGGAGCACTGAAGCTTTCTTT | CASGRQGSGSTEAFF
TRBJ1-3 | - | TRBV9 | - | TGTGCCAGCAGCGTTTACCGGGACACTCCTGGAAACACCATATATTTT | CASSVYRDTPGNTIYF
TRBJ1-2 | - | TRBV27 | - | TGTGCCAGCCATCGTAAAGGGAACTATGGCTACACCTTC | CASHRKGNYGYTF
TRBJ1-2 | - | TRBV3-1/TRBV3-2 | - | TGTGCCAGCAGCCAGGCAGGGAAGGACTATGGCTACACCTTC | CASSQAGKDYGYTF
TRBJ1-5 | - | TRBV6-1 | - | TGTGCCAGCAGTGAAAGGCAGGGAGGTCAGCCCCAGCATTTT | CASSERQGGQPQHF
TRBJ1-6 | TRBD1 | TRBV30 | - | TGTGCCTGGTGGGACAGGGCCAATTCACCCCTCCACTTT | CAWWDRANSPLHF
TRBJ1-1 | - | TRBV27 | - | TGTGCCAGCAGTTTATCGTGGACCCAATCCGGACGTGGAGCTTTCTTT | CASSLSWTQSGRGAFF
TRBJ2-5 | - | TRBV10-3 | - | TGTGCCATCAGTGACTACCAAGAGACCCAGTACTTC | CAISDYQETQYF
TRBJ1-3 | TRBD1 | TRBV15 | - | TGTGCCACCAGCAGAGGAGAAGGGCACCAGGGGGCTGGAAACACCATATATTTT | CATSRGEGHQGAGNTIYF
TRBJ2-3 | TRBD2 | TRBV28 | - | TGTGCCAGCAGTTTTCTTGCGGGAGGCACAGATACGCAGTATTTT | CASSFLAGGTDTQYF
TRBJ2-1 | TRBD2 | TRBV11-2 | once | TGTGCCAGCAGCTTTACTAGCGGGGGATCCAATGAGCAGTTCTTC | CASSFTSGGSNEQFF
TRBJ1-1 | - | TRBV2 | - | TGTGCCAGCAGGGAGGAGGGGCGGGGGTACACTGAAGCTTTCTTT | CASREEGRGYTEAFF
TRBJ2-1 | TRBD2 | TRBV6-5 | - | TGTGCCAGCAGCCTGCTAGCGGTGAACTACAATGAGCAGTTCTTC | CASSLLAVNYNEQFF
TRBJ2-7 | - | TRBV4-1 | - | TGCGCCAGCAGCCAAGATTCTGTTGGCTACGAGCAGTACTTC | CASSQDSVGYEQYF
TRBJ2-2 | TRBD1 | TRBV5-6 | - | TGTGCCAGCAGCTTGTGGCAGGGGGCAACCGGGGAGCTGTTTTTT | CASSLWQGATGELFF
TRBJ2-1 | TRBD1 | TRBV18 | - | TGTGCCAGCTCACTCGGGACAGCCCTCCTGCCCCCGAATGAGCAGTTCTTC | CASSLGTALLPPNEQFF
TRBJ1-2 | TRBD1 | TRBV29-1 | - | TGCAGCGTGGGGGACAGCATCTATGGCTACACCTTC | CSVGDSIYGYTF
TRBJ1-3 | - | TRBV6-1 | - | TGTGCCAGCAGTGAAGCGCTGGGACAAGGAGGAAACACCATATATTTT | CASSEALGQGGNTIYF
TRBJ1-3 | - | TRBV3-1/TRBV3-2 | few | TGTGCCAGCAGCCAAGAATTCCAGTCCTCTGGAAACACCATATATTTT | CASSQEFQSSGNTIYF
TRBJ1-2 | TRBD1 | TRBV5-4 | - | TGTGCCAGCAGCCCGGACAGGGACTATGGCTACACCTTC | CASSPDRDYGYTF
TRBJ1-2 | TRBD1 | TRBV29-1 | - | TGCAGCGCCTCTCAGGGGGCTAACTATGGCTACACCTTC | CSASQGANYGYTF
TRBJ2-7 | TRBD1 | TRBV24-1 | - | TGTGCCACCAGTGAGGCGGACAGGCCCTACGAGCAGTACTTC | CATSEADRPYEQYF
TRBJ1-1 | - | TRBV10-1 | few | TGCGCCAGCAGTGAGCGGCAGGCCGGGACTGAAGCTTTCTTT | CASSERQAGTEAFF
TRBJ1-2 | - | TRBV6-2/TRBV6-3 | - | TGTGCCAGCAGTTACTCGAAGACCGGGGACTATGGCTACACCTTC | CASSYSKTGDYGYTF
TRBJ1-5 | - | TRBV30 | - | TGTGCCTGGAGCCCGAGGGGACGTAGTAGCAATCAGCCCCAGCATTTT | CAWSPRGRSSNQPQHF
TRBJ2-7 | - | TRBV5-1 | - | TGCGCCAGCAGCTTGGAGGGATTCGAGCAGTACTTC | CASSLEGFEQYF
TRBJ2-1 | - | TRBV4-1 | - | TGCGCCAGCAGCCCCGAGGCCGGGGGGCCCCTGGTCCATGAGCAGTTCTTC | CASSPEAGGPLVHEQFF
TRBJ2-3 | - | TRBV5-6 | - | TGTGCCAGCAGCACAGCTAGCACAGATACGCAGTATTTT | CASSTASTDTQYF
TRBJ2-4 | - | TRBV5-1 | once | TGCGCCAGCAGCCGGGACGGCGGAGACATTCAGTACTTC | CASSRDGGDIQYF
TRBJ1-3 | - | TRBV4-1 | - | TGCGCCAGCAGCCAATCGACGGTAAACTCTGGAAACACCATATATTTT | CASSQSTVNSGNTIYF
TRBJ2-1 | - | TRBV10-2 | - | TGCGCCAGCAGGGGGGGCGCTAACTCCTACAATGAGCAGTTCTTC | CASRGGANSYNEQFF
TRBJ2-5 | - | TRBV2 | once | TGTGCCAGCAGTGGAGCGACTGGAGGGCAAGAGACCCAGTACTTC | CASSGATGGQETQYF
TRBJ1-5 | TRBD1 | TRBV18 | - | TGTGCCAGCTCATCCCAGGGGGGGGGAGCCAGCAATCAGCCCCAGCATTTT | CASSSQGGGASNQPQHF
TRBJ2-3 | TRBD2 | TRBV15 | once | TGTGCCACCAGATCGCTGACTAGCGGGGGTGTAGATACGCAGTATTTT | CATRSLTSGGVDTQYF
TRBJ1-6 | TRBD1 | TRBV27 | - | TGTGCCAGCCGGGACAGGGGGCGTCCCCCCTCGAATTCACCCCTCCACTTT | CASRDRGRPPSNSPLHF
TRBJ2-7 | - | TRBV27 | many | TGTGCCAGCAGACGTGGAGGGGACTACGAGCAGTACTTC | CASRRGGDYEQYF
TRBJ2-7 | TRBD1 | TRBV14 | - | TGTGCCAGCAGAAAGACAGGGGCCCTGGGCGAGCAGTACTTC | CASRKTGALGEQYF
TRBJ2-3 | - | TRBV3-1/TRBV3-2 | once | TGTGCCAGCAGCCAAGTCACAGGGCTCGCAGATACGCAGTATTTT | CASSQVTGLADTQYF
TRBJ1-2 | - | TRBV5-6 | - | TGTGCCAGCAGCTTGAGGGCAGGGGATGGCTACACCTTC | CASSLRAGDGYTF
TRBJ1-2 | - | TRBV19 | - | TGTGCCAGTAGTATTATCTACAGCCCCTATGGCTACACCTTC | CASSIIYSPYGYTF
TRBJ2-3 | - | TRBV18 | - | TGTGCCAGCTCACCTTACACAGATACGCAGTATTTT | CASSPYTDTQYF
TRBJ1-1 | TRBD1 | TRBV18 | - | TGTGCCAGCTCACAGGACAGGGGGTGGACTGAAGCTTTCTTT | CASSQDRGWTEAFF
TRBJ1-1 | - | TRBV5-1 | - | TGCGCCAGCAGCTTGGAAAATCAAAACACTGAAGCTTTCTTT | CASSLENQNTEAFF
TRBJ2-2 | - | TRBV7-9 | once | TGTGCCAGCAGCTTACGGGACACCACGGGAACCGGGGAGCTGTTTTTT | CASSLRDTTGTGELFF
TRBJ2-3 | - | TRBV11-3 | - | TGTGCCAGCAGCTTGGAGGGAGCAGATACGCAGTATTTT | CASSLEGADTQYF
TRBJ2-5 | - | TRBV2 | - | TGTGCCAGCAGCGACACTAGATTGGAAGAGACCCAGTACTTC | CASSDTRLEETQYF
TRBJ1-6 | - | TRBV19 | few | TGTGCCAGTAGTGTCGGAAGTTCACCCCTCCACTTT | CASSVGSSPLHF
TRBJ1-1 | - | TRBV7-9 | - | TGTGCCAGCAGCCTGAGGGCCCGCGGGGACACTGAAGCTTTCTTT | CASSLRARGDTEAFF
TRBJ1-5 | - | TRBV19 | - | TGTGCCAGTAGAAACGGACCGGGGGGCAATCAGCCCCAGCATTTT | CASRNGPGGNQPQHF
TRBJ2-3 | - | TRBV25-1 | - | TGTGCCAGCAGAATTCCTAGCACAGATACGCAGTATTTT | CASRIPSTDTQYF
TRBJ1-2 | - | TRBV7-9 | - | TGTGCCAGCAGCTTAGTAGGGTATGGCTACACCTTC | CASSLVGYGYTF
TRBJ2-4 | - | TRBV29-1 | once | TGCAGCGTTGAAGACCAGGGGTTGGTCAAAAACATTCAGTACTTC | CSVEDQGLVKNIQYF
TRBJ1-4 | - | TRBV6-5 | - | TGTGCCAGCAGTTACCAAGAGACAGGTATGAGCGAAAAACTGTTTTTT | CASSYQETGMSEKLFF
TRBJ1-2 | - | TRBV23-1 | - | TGCGCCAGCAGTCTCCCGACCAGCTATGGCTACACCTTC | CASSLPTSYGYTF
TRBJ2-4 | TRBD1 | TRBV18 | - | TGTGCCAGCTCACCAACGAGCAAGACAGGGAAAAACATTCAGTACTTC | CASSPTSKTGKNIQYF